This record looks at one T cell receptor beta chain sequence and its context. Its antigen specificity is not known. No base quality information exists; no much larger clone differs at one position. This specimen comes from a study of blood T cell repertoires in COVID-19 (dated by TCRdb to 2020 to 2021). Regarding the study in general: The collaborator samples originated in the United States, Italy and Spain and spanned the acute and convalescent phases of COVID-19. The material from the prospective study consisted of cDNA or gDNA derived from T cells, B-cell-depleted T cells, or PBMCs. The dataset comprised deeply sampled blood TCRbeta repertoires from subjects exposed to, actively infected with, or recovered from COVID-19. A freely available public database, intended as a resource for researchers studying the immune response to SARS-CoV-2, is where the repertoires were released. The samples were drawn from two sources: the first 160 participants of the ongoing ImmuneRACE study, and 1,200 or so subjects contributed by 6 global collaborators. Nearly every sample came with metadata listing a de-identified subject ID, COVID-19 status, age in years and sex. Where available, HLA class I and class II types were obtained from metadata supplied by the sample provider rather than from assay-based typing.

Study-wide findings and limitations: The amount of clinical and demographic metadata varied by source and participant and was provided uncurated.

The immunoSEQ Assay, a bias-controlled multiplex PCR, was used to amplify TCRbeta CDR3 regions from genomic DNA. On the authors' methods: The number of nucleated cells in each sample was estimated from the amplification of reference gene primers within the assay. To quantify the absolute abundance of each unique TCRbeta CDR3 rearrangement, sequence reads were collapsed and filtered. For each sample, productive Simpson clonality was calculated as the square root of Simpson's diversity index across productive rearrangements. Drawn from immuneACCESS, this table holds only the in-frame rearrangements with V and J called that TCRdb kept. Clones are partly lost; checked studies trace under half to an unresolved V gene and leave the rest unexplained. That table furnishes V, J and clone size, whereas the DNA furnished D and trimming. The sample contains around 180,000 clones, 88% of them found a single time. The ten largest clones represent around 24% of the sample.

Whole blood was collected in K2EDTA tubes by collaborating institutions according to the institutions' own protocols. For TCRbeta analysis, collaborator samples were shipped as frozen whole blood, as isolated PBMCs, or as DNA extracted from either sample type. From cysteine to phenylalanine, the CDR3 is 14 amino acids long. This entry keeps only the CDR3 DNA: 42 bases, framed from base 1. Sequences LGHDT (CDR1) and YNNKEL (CDR2) are obtained from the germline V gene (reference sequence). Trimming at the junction amounts to 3 bases on V and 4 bases on J, and the germline ends lie 12 bases apart. The TCR was taken from a man aged 60 to 75 with acute or convalescent COVID-19. Sequences were obtained from peripheral blood. Recombination connected TRBV3-1 (or the pseudogene TRBV3-2) to TRBJ1-2, with no reliable assignment of the D segment. The nucleotide sequence is TGTGCCAGCAGCCAGGGAGAAACTAGCTATGGCTACACCTTC. Translated, it reads CASSQGETSYGYTF.